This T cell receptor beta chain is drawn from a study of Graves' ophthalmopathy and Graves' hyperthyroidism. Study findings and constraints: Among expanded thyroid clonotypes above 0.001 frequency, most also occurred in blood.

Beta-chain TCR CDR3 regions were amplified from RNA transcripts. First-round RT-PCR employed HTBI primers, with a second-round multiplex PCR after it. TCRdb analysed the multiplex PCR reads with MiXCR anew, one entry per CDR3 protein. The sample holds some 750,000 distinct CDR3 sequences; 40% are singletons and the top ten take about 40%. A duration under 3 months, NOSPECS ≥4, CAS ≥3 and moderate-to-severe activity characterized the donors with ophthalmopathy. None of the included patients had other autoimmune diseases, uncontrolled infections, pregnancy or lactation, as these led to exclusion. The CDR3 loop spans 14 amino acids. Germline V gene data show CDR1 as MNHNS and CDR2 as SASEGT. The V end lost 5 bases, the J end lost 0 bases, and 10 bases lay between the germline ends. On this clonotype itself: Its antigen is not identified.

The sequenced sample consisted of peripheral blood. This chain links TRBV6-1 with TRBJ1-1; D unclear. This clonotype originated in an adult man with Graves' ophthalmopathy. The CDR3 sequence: CASSYSAMNTEAFF. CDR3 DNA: TGTGCCAGCAGTTACTCTGCGATGAACACTGAAGCTTTCTTT.